This is a list of T cell receptor beta chains from one sample in a study of cytomegalovirus exposure and HLA in healthy donors. The table came from immunoSEQ multiplex PCR; TCRdb's copy has only in-frame clones and leaves some out. The sample lists fewer than 350,000 clones; over 75% were seen once. Sequencing was done on a sample of PBMCs. The receptors were gathered from a woman aged 18 to 35 in good health and CMV-seronegative. CDR3s include the opening cysteine and the closing phenylalanine or tryptophan. Fields, in order: clone size, D gene, V gene, J gene, CDR3 protein, CDR3 DNA. The D gene is left open where the match is weak. Not all rows give a size; the values are once, few, many and, for expanded clones, a class.

abundance: once
d_gene: TRBD2
v_gene: TRBV7-8
j_gene: TRBJ2-7
CDR3aa: CASSLTGASGFSSYEQYF
CDR3nt: TGTGCCAGCAGTCTGACCGGGGCTAGCGGGTTTAGCTCCTACGAGCAGTACTTC

abundance: NA
d_gene: NA
v_gene: TRBV7-9
j_gene: TRBJ2-2
CDR3aa: CASNLRQDTGELFF
CDR3nt: TGTGCCAGCAATCTAAGACAGGACACCGGGGAGCTGTTTTTT

abundance: NA
d_gene: TRBD2
v_gene: TRBV28
j_gene: TRBJ2-3
CDR3aa: CASRRTSGSTDTQYF
CDR3nt: TGTGCCAGCAGACGGACTAGCGGGAGCACAGATACGCAGTATTTT

abundance: NA
d_gene: TRBD2
v_gene: TRBV6-1
j_gene: TRBJ2-1
CDR3aa: CASQPDPGLGNEQFF
CDR3nt: TGTGCCAGCCAACCTGATCCAGGACTAGGAAACGAGCAGTTCTTC

abundance: NA
d_gene: TRBD2
v_gene: TRBV29-1
j_gene: TRBJ2-3
CDR3aa: CSVELAGVLTDTQYF
CDR3nt: TGCAGCGTTGAACTAGCGGGAGTCTTGACAGATACGCAGTATTTT

abundance: NA
d_gene: TRBD1
v_gene: TRBV7-8
j_gene: TRBJ2-3
CDR3aa: CASSFGRFTGGGDTQYF
CDR3nt: TGTGCCAGCAGCTTCGGACGGTTTACAGGGGGCGGAGATACGCAGTATTTT

abundance: NA
d_gene: NA
v_gene: TRBV5-5
j_gene: TRBJ1-1
CDR3aa: CASSLGSGNTEAFF
CDR3nt: TGTGCCAGCAGCTTGGGATCAGGGAACACTGAAGCTTTCTTT

abundance: NA
d_gene: TRBD2
v_gene: TRBV5-1
j_gene: TRBJ2-1
CDR3aa: CASSLGLAGGRNEQFF
CDR3nt: TGCGCCAGCAGCTTGGGGCTAGCGGGAGGTCGGAATGAGCAGTTCTTC

abundance: NA
d_gene: TRBD2
v_gene: TRBV11-1
j_gene: TRBJ2-7
CDR3aa: CASSLGLAGSYEQYF
CDR3nt: TGTGCCAGCAGCTTAGGCCTAGCGGGATCCTACGAGCAGTACTTC

abundance: NA
d_gene: NA
v_gene: TRBV5-1
j_gene: TRBJ1-4
CDR3aa: CASSTYEKLFF
CDR3nt: TGCGCCAGCAGCACATATGAAAAACTGTTTTTT

abundance: NA
d_gene: TRBD1
v_gene: TRBV2
j_gene: TRBJ2-7
CDR3aa: CASRPTGTGVGEQYF
CDR3nt: TGTGCCAGCAGACCTACCGGGACAGGGGTCGGCGAGCAGTACTTC

abundance: NA
d_gene: NA
v_gene: TRBV27
j_gene: TRBJ1-4
CDR3aa: CASSFTGHSEKLFF
CDR3nt: TGTGCCAGCAGTTTTACAGGACATTCTGAAAAACTGTTTTTT

abundance: once
d_gene: TRBD1
v_gene: TRBV19
j_gene: TRBJ2-7
CDR3aa: CASSPDRVRSYEQYF
CDR3nt: TGTGCCAGTAGTCCGGACAGGGTTCGGTCCTACGAGCAGTACTTC

abundance: NA
d_gene: TRBD2
v_gene: TRBV25-1
j_gene: TRBJ2-1
CDR3aa: CASSEFVGGPFAGEQFF
CDR3nt: TGTGCCAGCAGTGAATTTGTGGGAGGGCCTTTTGCGGGTGAGCAGTTCTTC

abundance: NA
d_gene: TRBD2
v_gene: TRBV9
j_gene: TRBJ2-3
CDR3aa: CASSSTIAGGNTDTQYF
CDR3nt: TGTGCCAGCAGCTCGACCATTGCGGGAGGGAACACAGATACGCAGTATTTT

abundance: NA
d_gene: NA
v_gene: TRBV5-4
j_gene: TRBJ2-5
CDR3aa: CASSTTDQETQYF
CDR3nt: TGTGCCAGCAGCACGACAGATCAAGAGACCCAGTACTTC

abundance: NA
d_gene: TRBD1
v_gene: TRBV7-2
j_gene: TRBJ2-2
CDR3aa: CASSHDRQGNTGELFF
CDR3nt: TGTGCCAGCAGCCATGACAGACAGGGAAACACCGGGGAGCTGTTTTTT

abundance: NA
d_gene: TRBD1
v_gene: TRBV5-6
j_gene: TRBJ1-5
CDR3aa: CASSLGQGAGQPQHF
CDR3nt: TGTGCCAGCAGCTTGGGTCAGGGGGCAGGGCAGCCCCAGCATTTT

abundance: NA
d_gene: NA
v_gene: TRBV30
j_gene: TRBJ1-1
CDR3aa: CAWTPRTPNTEAFF
CDR3nt: TGTGCCTGGACGCCGCGTACCCCGAACACTGAAGCTTTCTTT

abundance: NA
d_gene: TRBD1
v_gene: TRBV7-3
j_gene: TRBJ2-6
CDR3aa: CASSFTGGKPGANVLTF
CDR3nt: TGTGCCAGCAGCTTTACAGGGGGAAAACCGGGGGCCAACGTCCTGACTTTC

abundance: few
d_gene: TRBD1
v_gene: TRBV7-8
j_gene: TRBJ1-5
CDR3aa: CASSLDRGPSQPQHF
CDR3nt: TGTGCCAGCAGCTTAGACAGGGGTCCGAGCCAGCCCCAGCATTTT

abundance: NA
d_gene: TRBD2
v_gene: TRBV15
j_gene: TRBJ2-7
CDR3aa: CATSPGLASEQYF
CDR3nt: TGTGCCACCAGCCCGGGACTAGCAAGCGAGCAGTACTTC

abundance: NA
d_gene: TRBD1
v_gene: TRBV6-5
j_gene: TRBJ2-6
CDR3aa: CASSWGQSGANVLTF
CDR3nt: TGTGCCAGCAGTTGGGGACAGTCAGGGGCCAACGTCCTGACTTTC

abundance: NA
d_gene: TRBD1
v_gene: TRBV2
j_gene: TRBJ2-7
CDR3aa: CASQGQGTYEQYF
CDR3nt: TGTGCCAGCCAGGGACAGGGGACCTACGAGCAGTACTTC

abundance: NA
d_gene: TRBD1
v_gene: TRBV9
j_gene: TRBJ2-5
CDR3aa: CASSRIVGQGMETQYF
CDR3nt: TGTGCCAGCAGTAGGATCGTGGGACAGGGTATGGAGACCCAGTACTTC

abundance: NA
d_gene: TRBD2
v_gene: TRBV5-1
j_gene: TRBJ2-1
CDR3aa: CASSPNPSGAYNEQFF
CDR3nt: TGCGCCAGCAGCCCCAACCCTAGCGGGGCCTACAATGAGCAGTTCTTC

abundance: NA
d_gene: NA
v_gene: TRBV15
j_gene: TRBJ1-4
CDR3aa: CATSRDLTNEKLFF
CDR3nt: TGTGCCACCAGCAGAGATCTAACTAATGAAAAACTGTTTTTT

abundance: NA
d_gene: NA
v_gene: TRBV15
j_gene: TRBJ2-1
CDR3aa: CATSDTSYNEQFF
CDR3nt: TGTGCCACCAGCGATACTTCCTACAATGAGCAGTTCTTC

abundance: NA
d_gene: TRBD1
v_gene: TRBV18
j_gene: TRBJ1-1
CDR3aa: CASSPRQGSNTEAFF
CDR3nt: TGTGCCAGCTCACCGCGACAGGGGTCGAACACTGAAGCTTTCTTT

abundance: NA
d_gene: NA
v_gene: TRBV5-4
j_gene: TRBJ2-1
CDR3aa: CASSSVRVHNEQFF
CDR3nt: TGTGCCAGCAGCTCCGTCCGCGTCCACAATGAGCAGTTCTTC

abundance: NA
d_gene: NA
v_gene: TRBV5-4
j_gene: TRBJ1-2
CDR3aa: CASSLPRVNYGYTF
CDR3nt: TGTGCCAGCAGCTTGCCCCGGGTAAACTATGGCTACACCTTC

abundance: NA
d_gene: NA
v_gene: TRBV5-4
j_gene: TRBJ2-2
CDR3aa: CASSPVHIGSLGTGELFF
CDR3nt: TGTGCCAGCAGCCCCGTTCATATAGGGAGTTTGGGAACCGGGGAGCTGTTTTTT

abundance: NA
d_gene: NA
v_gene: TRBV15
j_gene: TRBJ2-1
CDR3aa: CATQEPGLPSNEQFF
CDR3nt: TGTGCCACCCAAGAACCGGGACTCCCTTCCAATGAGCAGTTCTTC

abundance: NA
d_gene: TRBD2
v_gene: TRBV28
j_gene: TRBJ2-7
CDR3aa: CASSLSGRVYEQYF
CDR3nt: TGTGCCAGCAGCCTTAGCGGGAGGGTCTACGAGCAGTACTTC

abundance: NA
d_gene: TRBD2
v_gene: TRBV6-5
j_gene: TRBJ2-2
CDR3aa: CASSFLGLATGELFF
CDR3nt: TGTGCCAGCAGTTTCCTGGGACTAGCGACCGGGGAGCTGTTTTTT

abundance: NA
d_gene: NA
v_gene: TRBV5-6
j_gene: TRBJ2-7
CDR3aa: CASSLLGGLGEQYF
CDR3nt: TGTGCCAGCAGCTTGTTGGGGGGGCTAGGGGAGCAGTACTTC

abundance: NA
d_gene: NA
v_gene: TRBV6-5
j_gene: TRBJ1-1
CDR3aa: CASTPSQVQRTEAFF
CDR3nt: TGTGCCAGCACTCCATCACAGGTTCAACGGACTGAAGCTTTCTTT